This T cell receptor beta chain emerged from a study of T cells after yellow fever vaccination. On the study more broadly: SMART-Seq v4 Ultra Low Input prepared the low-cell-number fractions.

This clonotype was seen repeatedly, ten times or more. The antigen remains undetermined. There are 16 residues in the CDR3. V lost 3 bases and J lost 1; bases outside the gene matches: 8. Germline V gene sequence: CDR1 ENHRY, CDR2 SYGVKD. 5'RACE template switching generated TCR cDNA, adding a universal primer site and UMIs. TCRdb passed the 5' RACE reads through MiXCR, listing each CDR3 protein once. The repertoire includes approximately 140,000 distinct CDR3 sequences, 7.7% of them detected once, and less than 0.95% sits in the top ten. Points from the study as a whole: The secondary response peaked faster, at day 5 versus 15, but was weaker. Booster samples showed a return of most primary-vaccination clones (about 96% CD4, 88% CD8).

The receptor's source is a man under 40 who received the YFV17D yellow fever vaccine. The chain carries TRBV10-3 and TRBJ2-7; TRBD2 matches at 8 bases. The sequenced sample was CD4+ T cells sorted from PBMCs, obtained 5 days after the yellow fever booster vaccination. The CDR3 sequence: CAISDLTGGASYEQYF. The CDR3 DNA reads TGTGCCATCAGTGATCTGACGGGGGGGGCGTCCTACGAGCAGTACTTC.